This TCR beta chain was recorded in a study of cytomegalovirus exposure and HLA in healthy donors. Turning to the study itself: 81% of a few hundred genotyped donors fell in the Caucasian-associated ancestry cluster. Broader study findings: A later analysis showed HLA-associated TCR beta chains outstripping equally common others in clonal expansion. In a later analysis, TCR beta V- and J-gene trimming was associated with a missense DCLRE1C variant. For presence/absence analyses, sequencing depth was assumed to be roughly uniform across donors.

The germline V gene has CDR1 MDHEN and CDR2 SYDVKM. V lost 10 bases to trimming and J lost 7 bases, with 23 bases between them. This CDR3 has 15 residues. The PCR made use of 60 Vbeta and 13 Jbeta primers. Measured with immunoSEQ multiplex PCR; TCRdb has only the in-frame clones, and not every one. The record lists more than 200,000 clones, of which the ten most abundant hold about 0.9%. As concerns this clone: Antigen unknown.

The clonotype originates from a woman in her twenties or thirties in good health and CMV-seropositive. The V and J genes are TRBV28 and TRBJ2-1; no clear D gene. Sequencing was carried out using PBMCs. The CDR3 reads CATQKIIAQLNEQFF. Here the CDR3 DNA reads TGTGCCACCCAAAAGATTATTGCACAATTAAATGAGCAGTTCTTC.